The entry below gives a single TCR beta chain sequence along with its context. This entry comes from a study of blood T cell repertoires in COVID-19. In germline, CDR1 is MNHEY, CDR2 SVGAGI. V trimming: 2 bases; J trimming: 0 bases; junction bases outside the gene matches: 6. This CDR3 has 16 residues. In the authors' workflow: Using reference gene primer amplification, nucleated cell counts were estimated. Clones were sequenced by immunoSEQ multiplex PCR, and TCRdb holds only the in-frame ones, with some missing. V and J calls plus clone size are reproduced from that table; the DNA served to infer D and trimming. The table includes about 240,000 clones, approximately 84% detected once.

This sequence joins TRBV6-5 and TRBJ2-7; 8 bases align to TRBD2. Input material: peripheral blood. The receptor was derived from a man between 45 and 60 years old with acute or convalescent COVID-19. CDR3 DNA sequence: TGTGCCAGCAGTTACGAGGGCGGGGGGCTCTCCTACGAGCAGTACTTC. Translation: CASSYEGGGLSYEQYF.